Following are 22 T cell receptor beta chains from one sample sequenced in a study of human T cells and chemical hapten exposure. The time point here: patch test 2, 6 weeks after DPC sensitization. Treatment noted: therapeutic diphenylcyclopropenone sensitization with weekly scalp DPC. Via MiXCR, TCRdb re-called the RACE reads, giving one row per CDR3 protein. The sample has more than 110,000 distinct CDR3 sequences; 10% to 15% are singletons. Sequenced material: whole blood, taken in connection with sensitization to the hapten diphenylcyclopropenone (DPC). These receptors were taken from a woman in her 50s with alopecia areata. Some clones in this sample may be carry-over from other donors' samples.

This clonotype was observed a handful of times. The chain has TRBV12-3 or TRBV12-4 and TRBJ2-7, with a possible D match to TRBD2 (6 bases). V gave up 8 bases and J gave up 1 base, with 12 bases separating them. The CDR3 sequence is 13 residues long. The CDR3 region has the DNA TGTGCCAGCCAGAGGGGACTTTCCTACGAGCAGTACTTC. It yields the protein CASQRGLSYEQYF.

This clonotype appeared a few times. The chain is built from TRBV28 and TRBJ2-1; 11 nucleotides align to TRBD2. The V gene's germline CDR1 is MDHEN and CDR2 SYDVKM. V trimming: 6 bases; J trimming: 0 bases; junction bases outside the gene matches: 13. This CDR3 contains 19 residues. In nucleotides, the CDR3 is TGTGCCAGCAGCCAGCCTAAAATAGCGGGAGGGCCCTCCTACAATGAGCAGTTCTTC. It translates to CASSQPKIAGGPSYNEQFF.

This clonotype was detected ten times or more. This chain uses TRBV6-2 or TRBV6-3 with TRBJ2-7, with 9 bases identical to TRBD2. V lost 0 bases, J lost 0 bases, and 6 bases stayed unmatched. The CDR3 runs 17 residues. Germline values: CDR1 MNHEY, CDR2 SVGEGT. The CDR3 sequence: CASSYSAGTSSSYEQYF. The CDR3, as DNA: TGTGCCAGCAGTTACTCCGCCGGGACTAGCAGCTCCTACGAGCAGTACTTC.

In this sample, this clonotype turned up a few times. The rearrangement uses TRBV29-1 and TRBJ2-2; D is unresolved. In germline, CDR1 is SQVTM, CDR2 ANQGSEA. The CDR3 sequence is 13 residues long. Trimming cost V 3 bases and J 4 bases, with 9 bases left between them. This CDR3 reads CSVDPDFTGELFF. Here the CDR3 DNA reads TGCAGCGTTGATCCAGATTTCACCGGGGAGCTGTTTTTT.

This clonotype was picked up many times. V gene TRBV11-2 combines with J gene TRBJ2-1, with TRBD2 matching 14 bases. V trimming: 5 bases; J trimming: 10 bases; junction bases outside the gene matches: 4. The CDR3 is made up of 14 amino acids. CDR1 and CDR2 (germline): SGHAT, FQNNGV. As DNA, the CDR3 is TGTGCCAGCAGCCTGACTAGCGGGAGGGTGGAGCAGTTCTTC. Amino acid sequence: CASSLTSGRVEQFF.

The chain couples TRBV18 to TRBJ2-1; 11 nucleotides align to TRBD2. V lost 1 base to trimming and J lost 7 bases; unmatched junction nucleotides: 9. The CDR3 is 17 residues long. Germline V gene sequence: CDR1 KGHSH, CDR2 LQKENI. The CDR3 bases are TGTGCCAGCTCACCACTCCCGGGTTCTAGCGGGGGGAATGAGCAGTTCTTC. This sequence encodes CASSPLPGSSGGNEQFF.

The sample holds a few counts of this clonotype. This chain uses TRBV20-1 with TRBJ2-1; the D is unclear. Germline CDR1 is DFQATT and CDR2 is SNEGSKA (reference sequence). Deletions cut 2 bases from V and 6 bases from J, with 14 bases between. The length of the CDR3 is 14 residues. CDR3 region: CSARRTADTNEQFF. The CDR3 nucleotides read TGCAGTGCTAGAAGAACAGCCGACACCAATGAGCAGTTCTTC.

The V gene is TRBV6-6, the J gene TRBJ2-2; 9 bases map to TRBD1. Germline CDR1 and CDR2: MNHNY and SVGAGI (reference sequence). The CDR3 is made up of 15 amino acids. The junction had 7 bases not matched to a gene; V was cut back by 5 bases and J by 6 bases. As DNA, the CDR3 is TGTGCCAGCAGTACAGGGGGCGCAAGTCCCGGGGAGCTGTTTTTT. This sequence encodes CASSTGGASPGELFF.

Only a few counts were recorded for this clonotype. The chain employs TRBV7-3 and TRBJ2-3, with a weak D call TRBD2 (5 bases). V dropped 8 bases and J dropped 0 bases, with 12 bases sitting between them. CDR1 and CDR2 from the germline V gene are SGHTA and FQGTGA. This CDR3 has 14 amino acids. CDR3 coding DNA: TGTGCCAGCTCCGGGGAGTTGAGCACAGATACGCAGTATTTT. It codes for CASSGELSTDTQYF.

This sequence joins TRBV15 and TRBJ2-2; D unclear. The CDR3 totals 15 residues. Germline CDR1 is LNHNV and CDR2 is YYDKDF (reference sequence). Trimming took off 1 base at V and 0 bases at J, with 6 bases between the two ends. The CDR3 coding sequence is TGTGCCACCAGCAGAGGGGCCTCGAACACCGGGGAGCTGTTTTTT. Its protein is CATSRGASNTGELFF.

This clonotype came up a few times. A much larger clonotype is one base distant, so this may be a read error. The genes are TRBV6-5 and TRBJ2-1, with 8 bases identical to TRBD1. The CDR3 spans 13 residues. Germline V gene data show CDR1 as MNHEY and CDR2 as SVGAGI. V shed 5 bases, J shed 5 bases, and the junction held 2 bases outside the gene matches. The CDR3 bases are TGTGCCAGCAGTCGACAGGGGCACAATGAGCAGTTCTTC. This translates into CASSRQGHNEQFF.

The table lists this clonotype with a few counts. The V call is TRBV29-1, the J call TRBJ1-6; D remains unclear. Trimming removed 7 bases at V and 9 bases at J, with 13 bases between. The CDR3 loop spans 12 amino acids. Germline V gives CDR1 SQVTM, CDR2 ANQGSEA. CDR3 sequence reads: CSGTRPPSPLHF. DNA for the CDR3: TGCAGCGGGACTAGACCTCCTTCACCCCTCCACTTT.

This chain connects TRBV7-9 to TRBJ2-1, with D perhaps being TRBD1 or TRBD2 (5 bases each). V lost 1 base to trimming and J lost 5 bases, with 9 bases between them. CDR1 SEHNR and CDR2 FQNEAQ come from the germline V gene (reference sequence). This CDR3 comprises 14 residues. CDR3: CASSLDGTHNEQFF. The CDR3 DNA reads as TGTGCCAGCAGCTTAGACGGGACCCACAATGAGCAGTTCTTC.

In its sample, this clonotype was seen a few times. The chain is built from TRBV6-5 and TRBJ1-2; D perhaps matches TRBD1 (6 bases). The CDR3 length is 15 residues. V was pared by 2 bases and J by 8 bases, with 18 bases between. Germline assignment: CDR1 MNHEY and CDR2 SVGAGI. The DNA of the CDR3 is TGTGCCAGCAGTTACGGGCAGGGGAGGGTTAGCGGCTACACCTTC. Amino acid sequence: CASSYGQGRVSGYTF.

This clonotype was found a few times. The DNA for the CDR3 is TGCAGTGCTAGCGGCGCTAGCGGGACTAAAGAGACCCAGTACTTC. Translation gives CSASGASGTKETQYF. The chain joins TRBV20-1 to TRBJ2-5, with 9 bases that match TRBD2. The V gene's germline CDR1 is DFQATT and CDR2 SNEGSKA (reference sequence). The V segment lost 3 bases and the J segment 3 bases; nucleotides outside the gene matches: 8. CDR3 length: 15 residues.

The chain is built from TRBV10-3 and TRBJ2-1; 7 bases fit TRBD2. This CDR3 comprises 11 residues. V was pared by 11 bases and J by 4 bases, with 2 bases of the junction left unmatched. CDR1 is ENHRY, CDR2 SYGVKD, per germline. The CDR3 sequence: CAGGEYNEQFF. The CDR3 bases are TGTGCCGGGGGGGAATACAATGAGCAGTTCTTC.

The genes are TRBV27 and TRBJ2-7; D is ambiguous. The CDR3 consists of 13 residues. Germline assignment: CDR1 MNHEY and CDR2 SMNVEV (reference sequence). The V end lost 1 base, the J end lost 3 bases, and 7 bases lay between the germline ends. The CDR3 nucleotides are TGTGCCAGCAGTTTATTCAGCAACTACGAGCAGTACTTC. Its translation: CASSLFSNYEQYF.

This clonotype has only a few counts. This chain joins TRBV28 and TRBJ1-4; D remains ambiguous. The germline CDR1 and CDR2 sequences are MDHEN and SYDVKM. V lost 4 bases and J 0 bases, leaving 12 bases between the germline ends. This CDR3 has 16 amino acids. The DNA of the CDR3 is TGTGCCAGCAGTTCTCCGGGCGGTGCAACTAATGAAAAACTGTTTTTT. This encodes CASSSPGGATNEKLFF.

This clonotype showed up many times. The V and J genes are TRBV7-6 and TRBJ2-7, with D perhaps TRBD2 (5 bases). Per the germline V gene, CDR1 is SGHVS and CDR2 is FNYEAQ. Trimming took 2 bases from V and 6 from J, leaving 8 bases between them. The CDR3 is 12 residues long. Here the CDR3 DNA reads TGTGCCAGCAGCTTAAACGGAGGCGAGCAGTACTTC. It codes for CASSLNGGEQYF.

In this sample, this clonotype turned up a few times. The rearrangement uses TRBV2 and TRBJ1-4; possibly TRBD1 for D (5 bases). The length of the CDR3 is 15 residues. Trimming shortened V by 4 bases and J by 7 bases, and 16 bases separated the two germline ends. Germline CDR1 reads SNHLY; CDR2 reads FYNNEI. The DNA of the CDR3 is TGTGCCAGCAGTGGTACAAAGCAGGGCGGTGAAAAACTGTTTTTT. It yields the protein CASSGTKQGGEKLFF.

This clonotype came up many times. The rearrangement joins TRBV7-9 to TRBJ1-5; 7 bases line up with TRBD1. The J segment lost 11 bases and the V segment lost 5 bases, leaving 9 bases of the junction unmatched. Germline V gene lookup returns CDR1 SEHNR and CDR2 FQNEAQ (reference sequence). The CDR3 has 13 residues. The chain's CDR3 is CASSPRDSSAQHF. DNA of the CDR3: TGTGCCAGCAGCCCCCGGGACAGCTCGGCCCAGCATTTT.

In regard to this clonotype: Given a much more abundant clone one base away, this may be a read error. The chain links TRBV29-1 to TRBJ2-7; 8 bases fit TRBD2. This CDR3 contains 13 residues. Germline values: CDR1 SQVTM, CDR2 ANQGSEA. The CDR3, as DNA: TGCAGCGTTGAGGGGACTAGAGCAACCGAGCTGTACTTC. Its protein product is CSVEGTRATELYF.